This T cell receptor beta chain was obtained from a study of vaccination and CD4 T cells after COVID-19 (dated by TCRdb to between 2021 and 2024). Study-wide context: Convalescent patients had a positive SARS-CoV-2 result on nasal swab PCR, and of these patients, several had mild disease and one had severe disease. The spike-specific CD4+ TCR repertoire was compared before and after mRNA vaccination in over 9 COVID-19 convalescent patients and several infection-naive healthy vaccine recipients. In control cultures, a CEFX viral epitope pool was used as positive control, an HIV-1 Nef peptide pool was used as negative control, or no peptide was added. Culture stimuli were overlapping spike peptide pools from SARS-CoV-2 and from the common cold coronaviruses HCoV-NL63, HCoV-OC43 and HCoV-229E. The convalescent cohort included six males and four females, with two Hispanic individuals, seven Caucasians, two Asians and one multiracial person. Two doses of either the Pfizer-BioNTech BNT162b2 vaccine (n=8) or the Moderna mRNA-1273 vaccine (n=2) were administered to participants. Post-COVID blood samples were collected from convalescent patients a median of around 100 days after diagnosis, with a range of roughly 30 to 161 days. Post-vaccine blood samples were collected a median of about 72 days after the second vaccine dose, ranging from about 12 to 241 days.

The sample's treatment or condition label is to be understood as: roughly 11-day PBMC culture with coronavirus spike peptide pools or control peptides (ViraFEST assay). The study used the ViraFEST assay, which expanded antigen-specific T cells with peptide pools and then identified expanded clonotypes by TCR sequencing. The positive SARS-CoV-2 PCR tests of the convalescent patients were dated from March to December 2020, before the Alpha, Beta and Delta variants emerged in the United States. About 1.8 million PBMCs per well were cultured in IMDM with roughly 4.8% human AB serum and 9 to 10 IU/ml IL-2, plus 10 ug/ml peptide pools. Half of the culture medium was replaced with fresh IL-2-containing medium on days 3 and 7. After 10 to 11 days of culture, CD4+ T cells were isolated by negative selection with the EasySep CD4+ T cell isolation kit. Ficoll-Paque Plus gradient centrifugation was used to isolate PBMCs from whole blood, and the isolated PBMCs were then either used fresh or cryopreserved at -140C. Each culture condition was generally run in triplicate wells.

Its CDR3 holds 16 amino acids, cysteine through phenylalanine. CDR3 DNA only is kept here, 48 bases in frame from base 1. As encoded in the germline V gene, CDR1 is SGHNT while CDR2 is YENEEA. Between the V and J ends, shortened by 0 bases and 2 bases respectively, the junction contains 13 bases. Receptor amplification or capture employed PCR. DNA from cultured CD4+ T cells was subjected to TCR sequencing with the Oncomine TCR Beta short-read assay at the Johns Hopkins FTIC core. Genomic DNA was extracted from the cultured CD4+ T cells with the QIAamp micro DNA kit. Oncomine TCR Beta libraries made from cultured CD4+ T cells were pooled using unique dual indexes and sequenced on an Illumina iSeq 100. Regarding the original processing steps: Non-productive sequences were filtered out, and CDR3s that did not start with C, did not end with F or W, or were shorter than 7 amino acids were discarded. Antigen-specific clonotypes were identified with the MANAFEST web application by comparing peptide-stimulated wells with reference and other culture wells. To be called positive, a clone needed an FDR below 0.05, an odds ratio above 5, and a productive frequency above 0.1% in at least two of three replicate wells. Cross-reactive clonotypes were defined as significantly expanded in both SARS-CoV-2 spike wells and at least one common cold coronavirus spike condition. Levenshtein distances (stringdist) and unrooted phylogenetic trees (ape) in R version 3.6.1 were used to assess CDR3 homology. TCRdb handled the public reads itself, with Q25 trimming in fastp and clone calling in MiXCR, and kept productive beta chains. Every distinct CDR3 protein forms one entry, paired with its most common genes and DNA. These V and J calls derive from TCRdb rather than the authors' analysis. The sample table records about 20,000 distinct CDR3 sequences; roughly half of these occur just once. The ten top clones hold about 7% of the sample.

Of note for this clonotype: Its antigen specificity is not known. Per-nucleotide qualities are absent, and no much larger clonotype sits a single base away.

The paper's findings and limits, for the study overall: Relatively few convalescent patients were included in the study, and early timepoints after natural infection were not analyzed. Of the vaccine-specific clones in convalescent patients, 304 of 307, or nearly all, reacted only to SARS-CoV-2 spike and did not cross-react with common cold coronaviruses. In convalescent patients, a median roughly 86% of post-vaccine SARS-CoV-2-reactive clones were detected only after vaccination, suggesting vaccine-specific priming. The median count of SARS-CoV-2-reactive clonotypes went up from roughly 21 after infection to more than 30 after vaccination, although the change was not significant.

The rearranged chain carries TRBV11-3 and TRBJ1-2; the D gene lacks a confident call. This TCR came from a human donor who had recovered from COVID-19. Sequenced sample: CD4+ T cells from blood, cultured in vitro. CDR3 loop: CASSLEGRNGNYGYTF. The DNA sequence is given as TGTGCCAGCAGCTTAGAGGGCAGGAATGGGAACTATGGCTACACCTTC.